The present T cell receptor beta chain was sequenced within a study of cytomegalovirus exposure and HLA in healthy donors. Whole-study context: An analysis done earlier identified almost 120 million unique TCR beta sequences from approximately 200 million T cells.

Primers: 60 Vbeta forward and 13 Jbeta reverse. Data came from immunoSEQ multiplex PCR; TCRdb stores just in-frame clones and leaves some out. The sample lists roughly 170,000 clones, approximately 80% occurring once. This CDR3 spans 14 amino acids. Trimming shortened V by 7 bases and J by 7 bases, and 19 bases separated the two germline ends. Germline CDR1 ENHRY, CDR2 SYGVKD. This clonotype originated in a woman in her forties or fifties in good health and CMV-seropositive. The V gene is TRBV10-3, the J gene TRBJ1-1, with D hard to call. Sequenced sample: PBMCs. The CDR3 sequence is CAINNALEVGEAFF. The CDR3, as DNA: TGTGCCATCAATAATGCCCTGGAGGTCGGTGAAGCTTTCTTT.